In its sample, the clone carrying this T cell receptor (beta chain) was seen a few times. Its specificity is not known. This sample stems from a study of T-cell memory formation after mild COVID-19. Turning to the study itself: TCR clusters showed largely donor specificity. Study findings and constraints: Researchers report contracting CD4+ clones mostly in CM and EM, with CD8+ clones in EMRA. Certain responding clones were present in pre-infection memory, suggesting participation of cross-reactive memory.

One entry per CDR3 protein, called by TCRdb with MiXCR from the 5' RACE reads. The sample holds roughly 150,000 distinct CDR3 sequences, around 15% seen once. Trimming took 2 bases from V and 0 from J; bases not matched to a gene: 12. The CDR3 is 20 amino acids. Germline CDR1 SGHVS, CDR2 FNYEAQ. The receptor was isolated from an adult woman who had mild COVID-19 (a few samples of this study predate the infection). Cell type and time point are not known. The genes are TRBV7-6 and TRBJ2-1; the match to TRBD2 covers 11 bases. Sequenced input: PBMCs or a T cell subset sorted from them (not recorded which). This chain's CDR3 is CASSLHLIGTSGSSYNEQFF. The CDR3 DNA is TGTGCCAGCAGCTTACACTTAATCGGGACTAGCGGATCCTCCTACAATGAGCAGTTCTTC.